The clone carrying this TCR beta chain was recorded a few times. The CDR3 runs to 12 residues. The V end lost 2 bases, the J end lost 5 bases, and 7 bases lay between the germline ends. Germline CDR1 is SGHRS and CDR2 is YFSETQ. The data were taken from a study of OX40 agonist ivuxolimab in advanced cancers. Assay: immunoSEQ multiplex PCR; the TCRdb copy retains only in-frame clones and omits some. The data show 30,000 to 45,000 clones, 74% seen once. The material was CD4+ or CD8+ T cells sorted from blood, obtained in a trial of the OX40 agonist ivuxolimab. The genes are TRBV5-1 and TRBJ1-2; D perhaps matches TRBD1 (5 bases). This receptor was taken from an adult with an advanced solid tumor such as melanoma, head and neck, liver or kidney cancer. The CDR3 DNA sequence: TGCGCCAGCAGCTTTAGGGGTTATGGCTACACCTTC. This codes for CASSFRGYGYTF. Looking up the rest from reference TRBV5-1 and TRBJ1-2 gives the full variable domain: KAGVTQTPRYLIKTRGQQVTLSCSPISGHRSVSWYQQTPGQGLQFLFEYFSETQRNKGNFPGRFSGRQFSNSRSEMNVSTLELGDSALYLCASSFRGYGYTFGSGTRLTVV.